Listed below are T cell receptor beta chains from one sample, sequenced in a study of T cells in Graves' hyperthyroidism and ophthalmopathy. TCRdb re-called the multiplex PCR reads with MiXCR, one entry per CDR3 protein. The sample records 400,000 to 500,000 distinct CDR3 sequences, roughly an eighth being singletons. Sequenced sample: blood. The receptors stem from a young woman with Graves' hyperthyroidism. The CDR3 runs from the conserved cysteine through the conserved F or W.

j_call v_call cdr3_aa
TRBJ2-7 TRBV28 CASSSGGGRAYEQYF
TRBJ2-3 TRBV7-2 CASSFRPSAGEKDTQYF
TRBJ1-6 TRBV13 CASSSTGVNSPLHF
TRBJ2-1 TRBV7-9 CASSLSSKVAQFF
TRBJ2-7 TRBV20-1 CSASAAEIQDDEQYF
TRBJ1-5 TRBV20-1 CSARPRGLRPQHF
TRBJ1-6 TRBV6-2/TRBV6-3 CASSGTDNSPLHF
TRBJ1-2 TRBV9 CASSVNRGGYGYTF
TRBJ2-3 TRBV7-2 CASSFPALDTQYF
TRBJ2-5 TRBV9 CASSDIAGVGETQYF
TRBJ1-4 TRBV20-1 CSARRGKNEKLFF
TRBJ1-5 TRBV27 CASSYREGQPQHF
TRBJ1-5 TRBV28 CASVTYSNQPQHF
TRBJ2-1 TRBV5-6 CASSFGTSGSSYNEQFF
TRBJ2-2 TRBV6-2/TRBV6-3 CASSYFVTGELFF
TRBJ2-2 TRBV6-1 CASSPLANGELFF
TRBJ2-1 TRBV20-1 CSAETSGRTYNEQFF
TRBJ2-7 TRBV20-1 CSASVQVLYEQYF
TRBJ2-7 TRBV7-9 CASSLGGFLPYEQYF
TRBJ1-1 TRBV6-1 CASRTPENTEAFF
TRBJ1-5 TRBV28 CASSLFPTSQHF
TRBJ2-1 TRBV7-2 CASSLGRTGGDEQFF
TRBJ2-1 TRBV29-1 CSVRTGVGNEQFF
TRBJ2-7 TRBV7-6 CASSYGQGRTYEQYF
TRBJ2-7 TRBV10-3 CAAAASGSYEQYF
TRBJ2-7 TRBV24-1 CATSDSASRLSYEQYF
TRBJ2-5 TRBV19 CASSIMGEETQYF
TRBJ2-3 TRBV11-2 CASSPRQGRDTQYF
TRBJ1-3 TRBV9 CASSVGGQASSGNTIYF
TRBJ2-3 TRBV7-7 CASSSRQGDTQYF
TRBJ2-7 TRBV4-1 CASSQEGVYEQYF
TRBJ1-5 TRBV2 CASRPTGGEQPQHF
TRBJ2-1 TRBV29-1 CSVAGTSGRNEQFF
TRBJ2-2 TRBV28 CASSFGLAGVTGELFF
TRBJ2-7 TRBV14 CATTPNRDNEQYF
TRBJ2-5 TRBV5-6 CASSGTPGGETQYF
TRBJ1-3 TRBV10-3 CAISPGSTGAGNTIYF
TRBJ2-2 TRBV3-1 CASSRLLAGGSNTGELFF
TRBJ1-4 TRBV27 CASSFMGDEKLFF
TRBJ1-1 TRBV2 CASSGVGGNTEAFF
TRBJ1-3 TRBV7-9 CASSYQENSGNTIYF
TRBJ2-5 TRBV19 CASGAGGGETQYF
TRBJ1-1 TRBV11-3 CASSRGDDTEAFF
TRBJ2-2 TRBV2 CASTLYTGELFF
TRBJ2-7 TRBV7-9 CASSHQGFDYEQYF
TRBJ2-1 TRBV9 CASSDTVGNEQFF
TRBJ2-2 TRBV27 CASSWTALGELFF
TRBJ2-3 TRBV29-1 CSVGTSGGGTQYF
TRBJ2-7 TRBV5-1 CASSLQHTYEQYF
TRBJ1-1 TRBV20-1 CSARGGTGDTEAFF
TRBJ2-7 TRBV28 CASSFLIAPYEQYF
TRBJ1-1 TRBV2 CASSELNEAFF